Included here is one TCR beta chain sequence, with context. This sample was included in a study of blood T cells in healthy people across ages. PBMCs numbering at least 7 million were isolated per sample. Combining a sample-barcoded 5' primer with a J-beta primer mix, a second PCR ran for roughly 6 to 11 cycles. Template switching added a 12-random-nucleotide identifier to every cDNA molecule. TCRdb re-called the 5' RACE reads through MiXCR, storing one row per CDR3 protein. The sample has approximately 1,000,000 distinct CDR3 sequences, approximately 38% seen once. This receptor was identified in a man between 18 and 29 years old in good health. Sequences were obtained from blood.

CDR3 coding DNA: TGCAGTGCCGCCGGGACAGTTTACACAGATACGCAGTATTTT. This sequence encodes CSAAGTVYTDTQYF. This chain uses TRBV20-1 with TRBJ2-3, with 7 bases that match TRBD1. From germline, CDR1 is DFQATT and CDR2 SNEGSKA (reference sequence). The CDR3 is made up of 14 amino acids. V lost 6 bases to trimming and J lost 2 bases; unmatched junction nucleotides: 8.